The 5 T cell receptor beta chains listed next were all sequenced from one sample in a study of T-cell reconstitution after alpha-beta-depleted transplantation in children. Using unique molecular identifiers, the investigators prepared the TCRbeta library. TCRdb redid the calling of the PCR reads with MiXCR, one entry per CDR3 protein. The table has about 690,000 distinct CDR3 sequences, around 16% seen once; the top ten hold 0.9% to 1.2%. The sample here was PBMCs from the stem cell graft donor, taken from the stem cell graft. These receptors were obtained from a human donor who donated a stem cell graft to a child with acute myeloid leukemia.

This clonotype was seen ten or more times. This chain joins TRBV6-5 and TRBJ2-6; 7 bases are shared with TRBD1. The CDR3 spans 17 residues. Trimming at V came to 2 bases and at J to 0 bases, leaving 4 bases not matched to a gene. The germline gives CDR1 MNHEY, CDR2 SVGAGI. CDR3 nucleotide sequence: TGTGCCAGCAGTTACGAGACAGGGAGCTCTGGGGCCAACGTCCTGACTTTC. It is translated as CASSYETGSSGANVLTF.

This clonotype was counted between two and nine times. This chain connects TRBV24-1 to TRBJ2-5; D perhaps matches TRBD1 (7 bases). Deletions cut 4 bases from V and 0 bases from J, with 11 bases between. CDR1 and CDR2 (germline): KGHDR, SFDVKD. CDR3 length equals 15 residues. The CDR3 protein is CATSEQGGYQETQYF. CDR3 DNA sequence: TGTGCCACCAGTGAGCAGGGGGGTTACCAAGAGACCCAGTACTTC.

This clonotype was found a few times. This rearrangement joins TRBV5-6 to TRBJ2-1; TRBD1 matches 9 bases. Germline CDR1 reads SGHDT; CDR2 reads YYEEEE. This CDR3 contains 18 residues. J was trimmed by 3 bases and V by 4 bases; bases with no gene match: 14. CDR3 bases: TGTGCCAGCAGCCCGGTGGAGGGGTGGGGACAGGGCTACAATGAGCAGTTCTTC. This sequence encodes CASSPVEGWGQGYNEQFF.

The CDR3 is CASTLLGGGTEAFF. The CDR3 DNA sequence: TGTGCCAGCACCCTACTCGGGGGGGGCACTGAAGCTTTCTTT. This rearrangement joins TRBV6-2 or TRBV6-3 to TRBJ1-1, with a possible D match to TRBD1 (5 bases). This CDR3 comprises 14 residues. Deletions cut 7 bases from V and 4 bases from J, with 16 bases between. Germline CDR1 is MNHEY and CDR2 is SVGEGT.

This clonotype was counted many times. The chain uses TRBV20-1 and TRBJ2-7; 7 nucleotides align to TRBD1. Per germline, CDR1 DFQATT and CDR2 SNEGSKA (reference sequence). V was pared by 6 bases and J by 2 bases, with 7 bases of the junction left unmatched. This CDR3 region has 13 residues. The CDR3 loop is CSAGTAPTYEQYF. In nucleotides, the CDR3 is TGCAGTGCCGGGACAGCCCCCACCTACGAGCAGTACTTC.